Included here is one T cell receptor beta chain sequence, with context. What it binds is not known. This specimen belongs to a study of cytomegalovirus exposure and HLA in healthy donors. Profiling relied on immunoSEQ multiplex PCR, and the TCRdb table lists in-frame clones only, not all of them. Of 50,000 or so clones in the sample, about 93% were seen once. V shed 7 bases and J shed 0 bases, with 12 bases lying between them. The CDR3 totals 14 residues. The germline V gene has CDR1 MDHEN and CDR2 SYDVKM. Whole-study results and caveats: Cytomegalovirus status, reportedly, was diagnosed with high specificity and sensitivity by the classifier. Under in vitro conditions, three CMV-associated chains were confirmed as specific for CMV antigens. In the approximately 130 validation repertoires, under 95% of cluster scores exceeded 0, per a later analysis.

V usage is TRBV28 and J usage is TRBJ1-1; D gene unclear. The clonotype was recovered from a man in his late teens or twenties in good health and CMV-seronegative. The sample consisted of PBMCs. The CDR3 region is CASNERRVNTEAFF. The CDR3 DNA sequence: TGTGCCAGCAACGAGAGGAGGGTGAACACTGAAGCTTTCTTT.